These 2 T cell receptor beta chains originate from one sample sequenced in a study of a mutant IDH1 vaccine in newly diagnosed glioma. Only in-frame clones appear in the TCRdb table, and some are missing; sequencing was by immunoSEQ multiplex PCR. The sample comprises tens of thousands of clones, 75% to 90% of which are singletons, and roughly 14% rests with the top ten. Time point denoted: week 23, last vaccination. The content of each vaccine dose was 300 ug of mutant IDH1 20-mer peptide, and topical imiquimod accompanied it. Their cognate antigens are unknown. The specimen was PBMCs, collected from a glioma patient whose treatment included an IDH1 peptide vaccine. These receptors were taken from a young man with glioma.

The chain joins TRBV28 to TRBJ2-3, with 7 bases lining up with TRBD2. Per germline, CDR1 MDHEN and CDR2 SYDVKM. CDR3 length equals 14 residues. The J segment lost 8 bases and the V segment lost 0 bases, leaving 5 bases of the junction unmatched. The CDR3 nucleotides are TGTGCCAGCAGTTTATGGGGGAGGGAGGGTACGCAGTATTTT. It is translated as CASSLWGREGTQYF.

The chain has TRBV25-1 and TRBJ1-1; tentative D call: TRBD1 (5 bases). V was trimmed by 5 bases and J by 2 bases, leaving 15 bases between them. This CDR3 region has 15 residues. Germline V CDR1 and CDR2: MGHDK, SYGVNS. Written as DNA, the CDR3 is TGTGCCAGCAGTCGGATAATCGGGGCAAACACTGAAGCTTTCTTT. This encodes CASSRIIGANTEAFF.